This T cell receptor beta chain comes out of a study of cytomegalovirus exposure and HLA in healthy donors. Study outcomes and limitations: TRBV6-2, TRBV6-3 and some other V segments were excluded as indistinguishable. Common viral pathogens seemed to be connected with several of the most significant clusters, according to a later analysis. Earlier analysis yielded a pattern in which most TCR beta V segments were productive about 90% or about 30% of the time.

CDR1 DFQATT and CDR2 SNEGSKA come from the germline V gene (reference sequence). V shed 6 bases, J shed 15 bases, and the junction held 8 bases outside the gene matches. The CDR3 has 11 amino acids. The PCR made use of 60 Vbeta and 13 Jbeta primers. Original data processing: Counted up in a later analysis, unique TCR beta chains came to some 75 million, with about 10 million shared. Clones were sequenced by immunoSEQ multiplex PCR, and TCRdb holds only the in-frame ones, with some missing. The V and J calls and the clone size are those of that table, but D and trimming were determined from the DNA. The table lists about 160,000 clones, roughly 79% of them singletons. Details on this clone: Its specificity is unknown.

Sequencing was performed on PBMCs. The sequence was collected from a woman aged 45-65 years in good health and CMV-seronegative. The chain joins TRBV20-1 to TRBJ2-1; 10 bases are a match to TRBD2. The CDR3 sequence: CSATLAGVRFF. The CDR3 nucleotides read TGCAGTGCGACCCTAGCGGGGGTGCGGTTCTTC.